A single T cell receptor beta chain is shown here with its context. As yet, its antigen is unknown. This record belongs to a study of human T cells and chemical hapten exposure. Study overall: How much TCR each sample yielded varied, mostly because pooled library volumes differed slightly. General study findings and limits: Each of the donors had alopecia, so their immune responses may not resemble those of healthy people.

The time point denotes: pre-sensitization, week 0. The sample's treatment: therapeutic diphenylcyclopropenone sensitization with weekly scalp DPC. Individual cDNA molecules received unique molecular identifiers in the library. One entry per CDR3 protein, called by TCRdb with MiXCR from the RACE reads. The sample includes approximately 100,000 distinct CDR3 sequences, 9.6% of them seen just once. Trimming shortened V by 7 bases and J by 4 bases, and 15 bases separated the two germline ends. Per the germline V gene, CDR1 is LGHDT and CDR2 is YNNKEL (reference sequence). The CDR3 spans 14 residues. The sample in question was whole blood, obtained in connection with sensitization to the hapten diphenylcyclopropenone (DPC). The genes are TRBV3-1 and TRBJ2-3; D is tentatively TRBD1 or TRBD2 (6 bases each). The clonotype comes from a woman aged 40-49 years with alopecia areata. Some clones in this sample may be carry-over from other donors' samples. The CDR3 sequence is CASTPKGGSDTQYF. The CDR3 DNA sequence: TGTGCCAGCACCCCAAAGGGGGGATCAGATACGCAGTATTTT.